This passage covers 28 T cell receptor beta chains from one sample sequenced in a study of Ad26.COV2.S vaccination and SARS-CoV-2 variants (dated by TCRdb to the early 2020s). To prepare the library, the immunoSEQ multiplex PCR assay was applied. In its TCRdb copy, this immuneACCESS table keeps in-frame sequences only and misses some clones. Where compared with another copy, unresolved V genes explain less than half of these, and the others have no known cause. The sample contains a few hundred thousand clones, approximately 90% of them found a single time. 3.6% of the sample comes from the top ten. The sample's treatment or condition label, in plain terms: 15 to 20 received Ad26.COV2.S at low or high dose, single or two shots; about 5 received placebo; per-sample allocation not given. Repertoires of vaccine and placebo recipients were sequenced from samples collected on day 63 after the first injection.

Material: peripheral blood, obtained in a trial of Ad26.COV2.S vaccine versus placebo. These receptors were taken from a person between 18 and 59 years old who received the Ad26.COV2.S COVID-19 vaccine or a placebo.

The chain links TRBV15 to TRBJ2-7; 7 nucleotides match TRBD1. CDR3 length equals 14 residues. Trimming removed 3 bases from V and 3 bases from J; junction bases left unmatched: 5. Germline values: CDR1 LNHNV, CDR2 YYDKDF (reference sequence). The CDR3 is CATSRDRNFYEQYF. The CDR3 region has the DNA TGTGCCACCAGCAGGGACAGGAACTTCTACGAGCAGTACTTC. Looking up the rest from reference TRBV15 and TRBJ2-7 gives the full variable domain: DAMVIQNPRYQVTQFGKPVTLSCSQTLNHNVMYWYQQKSSQAPKLLFHYYDKDFNNEADTPDNFQSRRPNTSFCFLDIRSPGLGDTAMYLCATSRDRNFYEQYFGPGTRLTVT.

V gene TRBV5-1 combines with J gene TRBJ2-7; 11 nucleotides match TRBD2. V gave up 1 base and J gave up 4 bases; unmatched junction bases: 4. Germline V CDR1 and CDR2: SGHRS, YFSETQ. This CDR3 comprises 15 residues. The CDR3 here is CASSLFASGGYEQYF. In DNA form, the CDR3 reads TGCGCCAGCAGCTTGTTCGCTAGCGGGGGGTACGAGCAGTACTTC.

The rearrangement uses TRBV7-9 and TRBJ2-5, with D perhaps TRBD1 (5 bases). CDR1 and CDR2 (germline): SEHNR, FQNEAQ (reference sequence). V lost 4 bases, J lost 5 bases, and 11 bases lay in between. CDR3 length: 13 residues. The CDR3 region is CASSSDSWETQYF. The CDR3 DNA reads as TGTGCCAGCAGCTCCGACAGTTGGGAGACCCAGTACTTC.

The CDR3 spells CASSPGSANTGELFF. The DNA for the CDR3 is TGTGCCAGCAGCCCGGGGAGCGCGAACACCGGGGAGCTGTTTTTT. This rearrangement joins TRBV7-3 to TRBJ2-2; D possibly corresponds to TRBD2 (5 bases). Germline V lookup: CDR1 SGHTA, CDR2 FQGTGA. This CDR3 contains 15 residues. V was trimmed by 5 bases and J by 0 bases, leaving 10 bases between them. The full variable domain, completed using reference TRBV7-3 and TRBJ2-2, is GAGVSQTPSNKVTEKGKYVELRCDPISGHTALYWYRQSLGQGPEFLIYFQGTGAADDSGLPNDRFFAVRPEGSVSTLKIQRTERGDSAVYLCASSPGSANTGELFFGEGSRLTVL.

This chain joins TRBV6-6 and TRBJ2-7; 10 positions match TRBD1. The J segment lost 4 bases and the V segment lost 0 bases, leaving 6 bases of the junction unmatched. Germline CDR1 reads MNHNY; CDR2 reads SVGAGI (reference sequence). The CDR3 covers 16 residues. CDR3 region: CASSYSSSGQGYEQYF. The CDR3 nucleotides read TGTGCCAGCAGTTACTCGTCGTCGGGACAGGGGTACGAGCAGTACTTC.

V usage is TRBV12-3 or TRBV12-4 and J usage is TRBJ2-5, with D possibly TRBD1 on 6 matching bases. The CDR3 spans 13 residues. Trimming stripped 3 bases from V and 5 bases from J, with 10 bases between. CDR3 amino acids: CASSFEQGETQYF. The CDR3 region has the DNA TGTGCCAGCAGTTTCGAACAGGGCGAGACCCAGTACTTC.

The gene calls are TRBV4-1 and TRBJ1-3; no clear D gene. The CDR3 is 14 residues long. Germline V lookup: CDR1 MGHRA, CDR2 YSYEKL. With 0 bases removed from V and 4 bases from J, the gap between germline ends came to 7 bases. CDR3 region: CASSQEQYGNTIYF. CDR3 DNA sequence: TGCGCCAGCAGCCAAGAGCAGTACGGAAACACCATATATTTT.

This chain uses TRBV7-9 with TRBJ2-5; 11 bases line up with TRBD2. From germline, CDR1 is SEHNR and CDR2 FQNEAQ (reference sequence). This CDR3 comprises 17 residues. With V trimmed by 5 bases and J by 1 base, 9 bases remained unmatched. CDR3 sequence (DNA): TGTGCCAGCAGCGGGGGTCCGGGACTAGCGGTCCAAGAGACCCAGTACTTC. This gives the protein CASSGGPGLAVQETQYF. Full variable domain (missing parts from reference TRBV7-9 and TRBJ2-5): DTGVSQNPRHKITKRGQNVTFRCDPISEHNRLYWYRQTLGQGPEFLTYFQNEAQLEKSRLLSDRFSAERPKGSFSTLEIQRTEQGDSAMYLCASSGGPGLAVQETQYFGPGTRLLVL.

The chain employs TRBV18 and TRBJ2-1; maybe TRBD1 (6 bases). The CDR3 runs 15 residues. Germline V CDR1 and CDR2: KGHSH, LQKENI. V lost 3 bases and J lost 4, with 13 bases in between. DNA of the CDR3: TGTGCCAGCTCACCTCGGCCAGGGACATACAATGAGCAGTTCTTC. As protein: CASSPRPGTYNEQFF. The complete variable domain, with remaining parts taken from reference TRBV18 and TRBJ2-1, reads NAGVMQNPRHLVRRRGQEARLRCSPMKGHSHVYWYRQLPEEGLKFMVYLQKENIIDESGMPKERFSAEFPKEGPSILRIQQVVRGDSAAYFCASSPRPGTYNEQFFGPGTRLTVL.

This clone was detected a few times. The gene calls are TRBV6-5 and TRBJ2-1; D may be TRBD1 or TRBD2 (5 bases each). Germline-derived CDR1 and CDR2 are MNHEY and SVGAGI. This CDR3 is built from 15 residues. V was clipped by 4 bases and J by 0 bases, with 10 bases between them. The CDR3 here is CASSSPGPSYNEQFF. The CDR3 nucleotides read TGTGCCAGCAGTTCGCCGGGGCCCTCCTACAATGAGCAGTTCTTC.

The chain carries TRBV18 and TRBJ1-6; D unresolved. Germline values: CDR1 KGHSH, CDR2 LQKENI. The CDR3 extends over 17 amino acids. V lost 2 bases to trimming and J lost 4 bases, with 15 bases between them. Here the CDR3 DNA reads TGTGCCAGCTCACCAGATCGTGGTAGTCCGTATAATTCACCCCTCCACTTT. Protein: CASSPDRGSPYNSPLHF. Full variable domain (rest looked up from reference TRBV18 and TRBJ1-6): NAGVMQNPRHLVRRRGQEARLRCSPMKGHSHVYWYRQLPEEGLKFMVYLQKENIIDESGMPKERFSAEFPKEGPSILRIQQVVRGDSAAYFCASSPDRGSPYNSPLHFGNGTRLTVT.

The chain combines TRBV6-4 with TRBJ2-1; 7 bases align to TRBD2. This CDR3 is 14 amino acids long. The germline CDR1 and CDR2 sequences are MRHNA and SNTAGT. V gave up 4 bases and J gave up 4 bases; unmatched junction bases: 4. The CDR3 loop reads CASSGLAGYNEQFF. The DNA for the CDR3 is TGTGCCAGCAGTGGACTAGCAGGATACAATGAGCAGTTCTTC.

CDR3 protein: CASSQASDLAKNIQYF. CDR3 coding DNA: TGTGCCAGCAGCCAAGCCTCGGATCTAGCCAAAAACATTCAGTACTTC. This chain connects TRBV3-1 (or the pseudogene TRBV3-2) to TRBJ2-4, with D unclear. The CDR3 is made up of 16 amino acids. CDR1 is LGHDT and CDR2 is YNNKEL in the germline V gene (reference sequence). The germline V and J ends were trimmed by 1 base and 0 bases, with 10 bases remaining between them.

This rearrangement joins TRBV3-1 (or the pseudogene TRBV3-2) to TRBJ1-5, with TRBD1 matching over 8 bases. Germline loops: CDR1 LGHDT, CDR2 YNNKEL (reference sequence). Trimming cost V 3 bases and J 4 bases; bases outside gene matches: 8. CDR3 length: 16 amino acids. The CDR3 loop reads CASSHASTGGNQPQHF. The DNA of the CDR3 is TGTGCCAGCAGCCACGCAAGCACAGGGGGGAATCAGCCCCAGCATTTT.

The chain uses TRBV3-1 (or the pseudogene TRBV3-2) and TRBJ1-4; D perhaps matches TRBD1 (6 bases). V was cut by 5 bases and J by 6 bases, with 40 bases left in between. The CDR3 is 23 amino acids. The germline CDR1 and CDR2 sequences are LGHDT and YNNKEL (reference sequence). This CDR3 is CASSSAPSGESARGGEEDEKLFF. CDR3 in DNA: TGTGCCAGCAGCTCTGCCCCGTCAGGGGAGAGTGCTAGAGGTGGGGAGGAGGATGAAAAACTGTTTTTT.

The genes are TRBV6-6 and TRBJ1-3; D uncertain. Germline V gene lookup returns CDR1 MNHNY and CDR2 SVGAGI (reference sequence). CDR3 length equals 15 residues. Trimming pared 7 bases from V and 3 bases from J, leaving 16 bases between. CDR3 nucleotides: TGTGCCAGCATGAGAGGGTCTTCCCTTGGAAACACCATATATTTT. This sequence encodes CASMRGSSLGNTIYF.

This clone was recorded once. V and J are TRBV2 and TRBJ1-1; 8 bases are a match to TRBD1. J was trimmed by 8 bases and V by 8 bases; bases with no gene match: 4. CDR3 length: 11 amino acids. Germline V gene data show CDR1 as SNHLY and CDR2 as FYNNEI. CDR3 sequence (DNA): TGTGCCAGCCGATGGACAGGGGAAGCTTTCTTT. It encodes CASRWTGEAFF.

V is TRBV21-1 and J is TRBJ2-3; the D call in the table, TRBD2, was not verified against the DNA. TRBV21-1 is a documented pseudogene. This CDR3 is built from 17 residues. CDR3 sequence: CASSSEPGTNNTDTQYF. The DNA of the CDR3 is TGTGCCAGCAGTTCCGAACCCGGGACTAACAACACAGATACGCAGTATTTT.

This chain links TRBV9 with TRBJ1-6, with a weak D call TRBD1 (6 bases). The CDR3 consists of 15 residues. Looked up from germline, CDR1 is SGDLS and CDR2 is YYNGEE. V was trimmed by 3 bases and J by 10 bases, leaving 17 bases between them. Written as DNA, the CDR3 is TGTGCCAGCAGCGCCGATACAGGGAGAGACTCACCCCTCCACTTT. Translating gives CASSADTGRDSPLHF.

This clone appeared a few times. The chain combines TRBV6-6 with TRBJ1-1, with D tentatively TRBD1 (5 bases). V lost 10 bases, J lost 5 bases, and 14 bases lay in between. CDR3 length: 12 residues. The germline gives CDR1 MNHNY, CDR2 SVGAGI (reference sequence). The CDR3 loop is CATLGKGTEAFF. The DNA of the CDR3 is TGTGCCACCCTAGGAAAGGGGACTGAAGCTTTCTTT.

V gene TRBV28 combines with J gene TRBJ2-3; D is unclear. The germline V and J ends were trimmed by 2 bases and 6 bases, with 9 bases remaining between them. Germline lookup yields CDR1 MDHEN and CDR2 SYDVKM. The length of the CDR3 is 13 residues. CDR3 region: CASSLGLWDTQYF. CDR3 bases: TGTGCCAGCAGTTTAGGGCTATGGGATACGCAGTATTTT.

The rearrangement links TRBV11-2 to TRBJ1-1; D is possibly TRBD1 (6 bases). The germline V gene has CDR1 SGHAT and CDR2 FQNNGV. The V gene lost 4 bases and the J gene lost 3 bases, with 12 bases spanning the gap. This CDR3 is 14 amino acids long. The CDR3 bases are TGTGCCAGCAGCTCCGGGGGGGGCTACACTGAAGCTTTCTTT. Translated, it gives CASSSGGGYTEAFF.

This clone was found once. V is TRBV4-3 and J is TRBJ1-3, with D unresolved. The CDR3 is 17 residues long. Germline V lookup: CDR1 LGHNA, CDR2 YSLEER. V was shortened by 1 base and J by 2 bases, with 15 bases between the two germline ends. Written as DNA, the CDR3 is TGCGCCAGCAGCCAAGCCCCACTCCGTGAGGCTGGAAACACCATATATTTT. This codes for CASSQAPLREAGNTIYF.

The gene calls are TRBV27 and TRBJ1-1; D is undetermined. CDR1 is MNHEY and CDR2 is SMNVEV in the germline V gene (reference sequence). V gave up 7 bases and J gave up 7 bases, with 28 bases separating them. CDR3 size: 17 residues. In nucleotides, the CDR3 is TGTGCCAGCAAAGGTTTCCGCACGGCCAGGCCGGAAAATGAAGCTTTCTTT. As protein: CASKGFRTARPENEAFF.

The chain is built from TRBV29-1 and TRBJ2-5, with 8 bases lining up with TRBD1. The trim removed 5 bases at V and 5 bases at J, leaving 4 bases unmatched. The germline V gene encodes CDR1 SQVTM and CDR2 ANQGSEA. The CDR3 extends over 12 amino acids. DNA for the CDR3: TGCAGCGTTCAGGGGGCCGGGGAGACCCAGTACTTC. Its protein is CSVQGAGETQYF.

This chain joins TRBV15 and TRBJ1-1; TRBD1 agrees at 10 bases. CDR1 is LNHNV and CDR2 is YYDKDF in the germline V gene (reference sequence). Losses at the gene ends were 1 base for V and 4 bases for J; bases not matched to a gene: 3. There are 15 residues in the CDR3. CDR3 nucleotides: TGTGCCACCAGCAGAGTTAGGACAGGGGGCACTGAAGCTTTCTTT. Translating it yields CATSRVRTGGTEAFF.

This clone was observed a few times. The V gene is TRBV4-1, the J gene TRBJ2-3; D unresolved. CDR1 MGHRA and CDR2 YSYEKL come from the germline V gene. There are 22 residues in the CDR3. The V end was cut by 0 bases, the J end by 0 bases, with 28 bases between. The CDR3 DNA follows: TGCGCCAGCAGCCAAGATCGGCATCTGCCCTGGTTGGCCGAGACTAGCACAGATACGCAGTATTTT. Protein sequence: CASSQDRHLPWLAETSTDTQYF.

The chain carries TRBV30 and TRBJ2-7; 8 bases fit TRBD1. The V segment lost 4 bases and the J segment 3 bases; nucleotides outside the gene matches: 8. This CDR3 is built from 14 residues. Germline values: CDR1 GTSNPN, CDR2 SVGIG (reference sequence). The CDR3 region is CAWTPDRGIYEQYF. In DNA, the CDR3 is TGTGCCTGGACCCCTGACAGGGGAATCTACGAGCAGTACTTC.